This T cell receptor beta chain was retrieved from a study of blood T cells in healthy people across ages (dated by TCRdb to between 2014 and 2017). Study-wide context: In model experiments, template switching captured about one uniquely barcoded TCR beta cDNA molecule for every two T cells. The study measured age-related changes in TCR beta repertoire diversity using deep sequencing normalized with unique cDNA molecular identifiers. The donors were split into four age groups: young (average about 16 years), middle-aged (over 35), aged (approximately 60) and long-lived (approximately 80). To avoid experimental bias, donors of different ages were spread randomly across the sequencing lanes. For two donors (one aged 18 to 30 and one aged 80 or older), the study analyzed two additional independent replicas of 1 million unique cDNA reads from the same blood draw. Here is what the overall study found, with its caveats: Because donor CMV infection status was unknown, age-related changes in expanded clonotypes were potentially confounded. Estimates of total diversity based on one million sequenced T cells were considered lower bounds and underestimates. The percentage of naive T cells measured by flow cytometry correlated strongly with observed TCR beta diversity. As age increased, observed TCR beta diversity per million T cells dropped in a roughly linear way, and a significant reduction was already evident by age about 40. The long-lived group showed more naive CD4+ T cells, fewer expanded clones and increased TCR diversity than the aged group, suggesting age selection. Since profiling was done on bulk unsorted PBMCs, naive and antigen-experienced compartments could not be conclusively compared.

The method behind the library was 5' RACE. Sequenced on an Illumina HiSeq 2500. The second PCR ran for roughly 6 to 11 cycles and used a J-beta primer mix along with a sample-barcoded 5' primer. A template-switch 5' adaptor carrying 12 random nucleotides introduced a unique molecular identifier onto each TCR beta cDNA molecule. Each sample yielded at least 2.5 million CDR3-containing paired-end reads. The Mint cDNA synthesis kit, primed by a TRBC-specific oligonucleotide, was used to synthesize first-strand cDNA from all RNA. Following uracil-DNA glycosylase treatment, all cDNA underwent a first 18-cycle PCR with the universal primers M1SS and BC2_uni_R. On the authors' methods: For normalization, 1 million high-quality reads, each with a distinct molecular identifier, were randomly selected from each sample. Reads sharing molecular identifiers were discarded rather than binned into consensus sequences. MiTCR, run with a Q25 quality threshold and the strictest error-elimination algorithm, handled CDR3 identification, clonotype clustering and error correction. A nonparametric unseen species model using Euler transformation provided a lower-bound estimate of total TCR beta diversity. TCRdb trimmed the raw reads at Q25, called clones with MiXCR and kept productive beta chains. Each entry merges the rows of one CDR3 protein and shows their most common DNA and genes. TCRdb's processing, not the authors' own work, is the source of the V and J calls. Here the sample has 850,000 to 1,000,000 distinct CDR3 sequences; roughly 51% occur a single time. Clones ranked in the top ten supply about 21% of the sample.

Of note for this clonotype: Its antigen has not been determined. Nothing much larger sits one base from this clone, and base qualities are not available.

CDR1 and CDR2, looked up from the germline V gene (reference sequence), are DFQATT and SNEGSKA. Including the terminal cysteine and phenylalanine, the CDR3 comprises 14 residues. The retained sequence is limited to the CDR3, 42 bases, with the frame set at the first base. V drops 0 bases and J drops 2 bases, leaving 11 bases in between. The approximately 39 donors, aged about 6 to 100 years, were systemically healthy Caucasian individuals from Russia. Each donor gave ten milliliters of peripheral blood, collected into EDTA-treated Vacutainer tubes. Ficoll-Paque density-gradient centrifugation was used to isolate PBMCs, with at least 6.5 million obtained per sample. Trizol reagent was used to extract total RNA from the PBMCs, yielding at least 5.5 micrograms per sample. For every donor, an aliquot of PBMCs went through flow cytometry to measure the percentages of naive CD45RAhigh/CD27high T cells.

Sequenced sample: blood. The chain couples TRBV20-1 to TRBJ2-7; no confident D gene assignment can be made. This clonotype originated in a woman in her sixties in good health. The DNA is TGCAGTGCTAGAGATAAAGGCAGCCCCTACGAGCAGTACTTC. It is translated as CSARDKGSPYEQYF.